Reported below is one T cell receptor beta chain. The data were obtained in a study of cytomegalovirus exposure and HLA in healthy donors. Amplification used 60 Vbeta primers and 13 Jbeta primers. Libraries were prepared by immunoSEQ multiplex PCR; TCRdb keeps only in-frame clonotypes and omits some of them. The sample holds approximately 170,000 clones, 76% seen once. Sequencing used PBMCs. The receptor was isolated from a female donor in good health and CMV-seronegative.

The CDR3 coding sequence is TGTGCCAGCAGCCTACAGGGGCGAAATCAGCCCCAGCATTTT. It is translated as CASSLQGRNQPQHF. The chain has TRBV7-2 and TRBJ1-5; 7 nucleotides agree with TRBD1. With V trimmed by 5 bases and J by 4 bases, 5 bases remained unmatched. The CDR3 extends over 14 amino acids. CDR1 and CDR2 from the germline V gene are SGHTA and FQGNSA.